This T cell receptor (beta chain) was recovered during a study of CD4 and CD8 cells across lung adenocarcinoma regions. CDR1 is SGHVS and CDR2 is FNYEAQ in the germline V gene. This CDR3 region has 15 residues. TCRdb re-called the PCR reads with MiXCR, one entry per CDR3 protein. The sample yields over 5,000 distinct CDR3 sequences, less than 80% seen once. Localized lung adenocarcinoma, a non-small cell lung cancer, affected the donors. The chain links TRBV7-6 to TRBJ2-5; 8 positions agree with TRBD2. The DNA end favors TRBJ2-1, so the J call may be wrong. The receptor comes from a female donor with lung adenocarcinoma. The CD4 and CD8 labels of this study may be unreliable. Input material: CD4+ T cells from the center of a lung tumor. The CDR3: CASSSLADLYNEQFF. CDR3 sequence (DNA): TGTGCCAGCAGCTCACTAGCGGACCTCTACAATGAGCAGTTCTTC.